This T cell receptor beta chain originates from a study of T cells in Graves' hyperthyroidism and ophthalmopathy. The overall study: Specimen type is peripheral blood, collected at initial diagnosis prior to any treatment.

RNA transcripts were the template for amplifying TCR beta CDR3 regions. The HTBI set primed first-round TCR CDR3 RT-PCR. Using its own MiXCR run on the multiplex PCR reads, TCRdb lists one record per CDR3 protein. The table includes under 800,000 distinct CDR3 sequences, around 15% detected once. To note about this clonotype: Its target is unknown.

The study defined stable Graves' hyperthyroidism as no ophthalmopathy progression within 18 months. Criteria for exclusion of patients were uncontrolled infection, other autoimmune disease, pregnancy or lactation. Points from the study as a whole: Blood shared most expanded thyroid clonotypes above 0.001.

V was trimmed by 2 bases and J by 7 bases, leaving 14 bases between them. Germline V gene lookup returns CDR1 SGHDT and CDR2 YYEEEE. The CDR3 loop spans 14 amino acids. The chain has TRBV5-6 and TRBJ2-3; maybe TRBD1 (5 bases). The sequencing input was blood. This sequence was found in a woman between 18 and 30 years old with Graves' hyperthyroidism. CDR3 sequence reads: CASSFTGSRNTQYF. CDR3 bases: TGTGCCAGCAGCTTCACAGGATCCCGGAATACGCAGTATTTT.